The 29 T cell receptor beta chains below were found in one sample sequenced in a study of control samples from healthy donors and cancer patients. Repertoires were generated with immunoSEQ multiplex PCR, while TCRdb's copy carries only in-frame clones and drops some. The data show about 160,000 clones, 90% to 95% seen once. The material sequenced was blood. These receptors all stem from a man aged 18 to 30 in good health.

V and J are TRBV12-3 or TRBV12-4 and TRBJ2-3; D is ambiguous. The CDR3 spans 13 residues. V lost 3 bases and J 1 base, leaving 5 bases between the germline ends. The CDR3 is CASSFRGTDTQYF. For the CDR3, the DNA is TGTGCCAGCAGTTTTCGGGGCACAGATACGCAGTATTTT.

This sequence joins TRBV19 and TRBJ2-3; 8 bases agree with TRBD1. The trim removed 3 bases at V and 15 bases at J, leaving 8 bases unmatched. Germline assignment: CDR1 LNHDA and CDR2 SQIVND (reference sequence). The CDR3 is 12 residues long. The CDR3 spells CASSIEDREFYF. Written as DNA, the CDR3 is TGTGCCAGTAGTATTGAGGACAGGGAGTTCTATTTT.

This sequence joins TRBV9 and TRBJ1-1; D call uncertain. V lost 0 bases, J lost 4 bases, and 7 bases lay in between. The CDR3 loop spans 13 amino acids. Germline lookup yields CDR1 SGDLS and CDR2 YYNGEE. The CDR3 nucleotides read TGTGCCAGCAGCGTAGGGCCCCTCACTGAAGCTTTCTTT. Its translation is CASSVGPLTEAFF.

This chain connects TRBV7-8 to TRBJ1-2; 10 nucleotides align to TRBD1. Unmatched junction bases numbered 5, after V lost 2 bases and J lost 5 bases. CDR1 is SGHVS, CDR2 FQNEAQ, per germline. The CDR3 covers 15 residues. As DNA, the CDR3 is TGTGCCAGCAGCTTATCGACAGGGGGCTGGTATGGCTACACCTTC. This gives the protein CASSLSTGGWYGYTF.

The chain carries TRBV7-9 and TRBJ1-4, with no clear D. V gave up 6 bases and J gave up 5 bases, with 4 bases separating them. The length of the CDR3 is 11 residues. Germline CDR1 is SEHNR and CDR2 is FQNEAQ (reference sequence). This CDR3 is CASRANEKLFF. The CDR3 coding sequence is TGTGCCAGCAGGGCCAATGAAAAACTGTTTTTT.

This CDR3 is CASTLERRRITEAFF. CDR3 DNA sequence: TGTGCCAGCACCCTAGAGAGGAGGAGAATCACTGAAGCTTTCTTT. The chain uses TRBV28 and TRBJ1-1; D remains unclear. The V gene lost 7 bases and the J gene lost 4 bases, with 19 bases spanning the gap. Germline-derived CDR1 and CDR2 are MDHEN and SYDVKM. The CDR3 contains 15 residues.

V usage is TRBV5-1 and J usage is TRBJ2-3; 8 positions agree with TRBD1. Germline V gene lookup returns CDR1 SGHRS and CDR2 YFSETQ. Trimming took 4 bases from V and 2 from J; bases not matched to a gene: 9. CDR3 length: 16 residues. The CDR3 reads CASSAGQGLITDTQYF. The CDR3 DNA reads TGCGCCAGCAGCGCCGGACAGGGACTCATCACAGATACGCAGTATTTT. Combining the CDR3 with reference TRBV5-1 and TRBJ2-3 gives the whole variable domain KAGVTQTPRYLIKTRGQQVTLSCSPISGHRSVSWYQQTPGQGLQFLFEYFSETQRNKGNFPGRFSGRQFSNSRSEMNVSTLELGDSALYLCASSAGQGLITDTQYFGPGTRLTVL.

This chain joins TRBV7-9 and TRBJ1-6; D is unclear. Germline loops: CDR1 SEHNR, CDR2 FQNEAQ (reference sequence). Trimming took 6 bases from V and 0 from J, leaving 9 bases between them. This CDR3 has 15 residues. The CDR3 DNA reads TGTGCCAGCAGGAAGTCCAGCTCCTATAATTCACCCCTCCACTTT. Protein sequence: CASRKSSSYNSPLHF.

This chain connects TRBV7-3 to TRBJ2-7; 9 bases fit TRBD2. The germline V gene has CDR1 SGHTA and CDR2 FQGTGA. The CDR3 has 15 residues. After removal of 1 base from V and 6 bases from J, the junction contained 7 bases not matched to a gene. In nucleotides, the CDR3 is TGTGCCAGCAGCTTAAGAGGCGGGAGGGCCCTCGAGCAGTACTTC. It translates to CASSLRGGRALEQYF.

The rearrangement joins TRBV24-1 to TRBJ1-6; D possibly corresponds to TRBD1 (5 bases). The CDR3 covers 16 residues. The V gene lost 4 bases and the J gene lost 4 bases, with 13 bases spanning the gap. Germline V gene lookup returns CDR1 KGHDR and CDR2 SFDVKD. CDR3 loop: CATSDSGSGYNSPLHF. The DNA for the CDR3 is TGTGCCACCAGTGACTCAGGGTCGGGGTATAATTCACCCCTCCACTTT.

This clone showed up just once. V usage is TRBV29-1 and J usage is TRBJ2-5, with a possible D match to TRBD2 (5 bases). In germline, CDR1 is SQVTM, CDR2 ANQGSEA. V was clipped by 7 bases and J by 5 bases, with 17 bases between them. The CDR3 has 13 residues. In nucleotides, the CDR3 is TGCAGCGAAAAGACGTTGACGGGGGAGACCCAGTACTTC. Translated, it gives CSEKTLTGETQYF.

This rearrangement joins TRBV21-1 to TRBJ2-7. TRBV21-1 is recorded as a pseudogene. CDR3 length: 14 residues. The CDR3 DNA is TGTGCCAGCAGCCTACGGACGGTGTCCTACGAGCAGTACTTC. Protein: CASSLRTVSYEQYF.

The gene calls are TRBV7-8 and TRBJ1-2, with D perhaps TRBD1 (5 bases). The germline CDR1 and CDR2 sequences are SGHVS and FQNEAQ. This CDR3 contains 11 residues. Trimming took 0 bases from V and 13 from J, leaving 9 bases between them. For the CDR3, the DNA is TGTGCCAGCAGCTTAGCTAGGGGCATCACCTTC. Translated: CASSLARGITF.

DNA of the CDR3: TGTGCCACCAGTGATTTTTCCGAGTGGGGCCAAGAGACCCAGTACTTC. Protein: CATSDFSEWGQETQYF. The rearrangement links TRBV24-1 to TRBJ2-5; D is uncertain. V shed 1 base and J shed 1 base, with 12 bases lying between them. The CDR3 extends over 16 amino acids. Germline CDR1 and CDR2: KGHDR and SFDVKD.

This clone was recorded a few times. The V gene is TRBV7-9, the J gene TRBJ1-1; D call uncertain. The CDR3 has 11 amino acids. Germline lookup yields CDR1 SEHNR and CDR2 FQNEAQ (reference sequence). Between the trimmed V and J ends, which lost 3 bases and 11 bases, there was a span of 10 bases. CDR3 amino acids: CASSLGGIAFF. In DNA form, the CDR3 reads TGTGCCAGCAGCTTGGGAGGTATTGCTTTCTTT.

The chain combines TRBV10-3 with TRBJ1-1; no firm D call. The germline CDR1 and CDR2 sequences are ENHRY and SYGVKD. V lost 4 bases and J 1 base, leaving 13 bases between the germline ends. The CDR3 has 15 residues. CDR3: CAISGRGSPNTEAFF. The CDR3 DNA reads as TGTGCCATCAGTGGAAGAGGGAGTCCGAACACTGAAGCTTTCTTT.

The CDR3 region is CASSPGEGGEGYTF. CDR3 coding DNA: TGTGCCAGCAGCCCCGGTGAGGGGGGGGAAGGCTACACCTTC. This chain uses TRBV7-3 with TRBJ1-2, with D possibly matching TRBD1 (6 bases). CDR1 and CDR2 from the germline V gene are SGHTA and FQGTGA. V gave up 5 bases and J gave up 8 bases, with 18 bases separating them. The CDR3 is 14 amino acids.

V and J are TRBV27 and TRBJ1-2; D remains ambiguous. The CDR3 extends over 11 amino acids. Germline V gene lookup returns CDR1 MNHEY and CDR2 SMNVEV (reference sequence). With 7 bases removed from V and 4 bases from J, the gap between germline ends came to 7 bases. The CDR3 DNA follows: TGTGCCAGCATGTCGGGCTATGGCTACACCTTC. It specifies CASMSGYGYTF.

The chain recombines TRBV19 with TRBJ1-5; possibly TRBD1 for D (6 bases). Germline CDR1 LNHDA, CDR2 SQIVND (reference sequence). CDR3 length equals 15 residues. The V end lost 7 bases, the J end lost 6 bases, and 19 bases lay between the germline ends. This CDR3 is CASTLTWGGRQPQHF. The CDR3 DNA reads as TGTGCCAGTACCCTAACGTGGGGGGGGCGTCAGCCCCAGCATTTT.

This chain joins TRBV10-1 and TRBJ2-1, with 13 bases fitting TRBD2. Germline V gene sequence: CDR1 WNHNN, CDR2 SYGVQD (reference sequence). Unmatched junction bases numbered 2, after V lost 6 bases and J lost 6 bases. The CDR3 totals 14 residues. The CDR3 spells CASSTSGGANEQFF. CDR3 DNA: TGCGCCAGCAGCACTAGCGGGGGGGCCAATGAGCAGTTCTTC.

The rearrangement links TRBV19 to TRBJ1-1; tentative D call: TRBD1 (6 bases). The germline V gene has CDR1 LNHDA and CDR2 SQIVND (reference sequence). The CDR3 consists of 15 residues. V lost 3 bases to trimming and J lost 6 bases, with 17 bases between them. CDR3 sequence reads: CASSIHRGASAEAFF. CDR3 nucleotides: TGTGCCAGTAGTATTCACCGGGGGGCGTCGGCTGAAGCTTTCTTT.

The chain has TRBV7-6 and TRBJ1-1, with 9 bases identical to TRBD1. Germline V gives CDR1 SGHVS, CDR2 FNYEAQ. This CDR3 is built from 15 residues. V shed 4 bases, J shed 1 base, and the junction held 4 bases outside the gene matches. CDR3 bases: TGTGCCAGCAGCTCACCACAGGGGGCGAACACTGAAGCTTTCTTT. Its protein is CASSSPQGANTEAFF.

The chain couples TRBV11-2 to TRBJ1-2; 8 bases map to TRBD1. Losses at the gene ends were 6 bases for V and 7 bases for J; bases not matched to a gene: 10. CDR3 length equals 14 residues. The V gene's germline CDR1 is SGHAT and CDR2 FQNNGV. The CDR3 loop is CASSQGTGLLGYTF. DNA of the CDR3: TGTGCCAGCAGTCAGGGGACAGGATTGCTTGGCTACACCTTC.

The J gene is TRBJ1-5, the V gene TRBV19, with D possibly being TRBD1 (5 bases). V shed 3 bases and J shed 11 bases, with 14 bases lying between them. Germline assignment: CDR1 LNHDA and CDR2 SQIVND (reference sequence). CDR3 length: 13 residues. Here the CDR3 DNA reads TGTGCCAGTAGTATTGATGGGGGGTATGCCCAGCATTTT. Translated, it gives CASSIDGGYAQHF.

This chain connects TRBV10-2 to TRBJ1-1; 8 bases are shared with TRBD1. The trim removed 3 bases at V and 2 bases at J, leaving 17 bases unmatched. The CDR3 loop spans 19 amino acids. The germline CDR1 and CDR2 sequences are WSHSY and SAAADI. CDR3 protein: CASSDPYRDRRGVNTEAFF. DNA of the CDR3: TGCGCCAGCAGTGACCCATACCGGGACAGGCGCGGGGTTAACACTGAAGCTTTCTTT.

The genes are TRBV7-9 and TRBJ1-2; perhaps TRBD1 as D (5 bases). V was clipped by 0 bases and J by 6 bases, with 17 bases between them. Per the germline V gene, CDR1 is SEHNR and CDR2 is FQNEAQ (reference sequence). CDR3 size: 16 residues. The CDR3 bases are TGTGCCAGCAGCTTAGCCCATCGGGGCGTTCGCGATGGCTACACCTTC. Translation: CASSLAHRGVRDGYTF. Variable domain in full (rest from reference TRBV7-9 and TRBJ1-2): DTGVSQNPRHKITKRGQNVTFRCDPISEHNRLYWYRQTLGQGPEFLTYFQNEAQLEKSRLLSDRFSAERPKGSFSTLEIQRTEQGDSAMYLCASSLAHRGVRDGYTFGSGTRLTVV.

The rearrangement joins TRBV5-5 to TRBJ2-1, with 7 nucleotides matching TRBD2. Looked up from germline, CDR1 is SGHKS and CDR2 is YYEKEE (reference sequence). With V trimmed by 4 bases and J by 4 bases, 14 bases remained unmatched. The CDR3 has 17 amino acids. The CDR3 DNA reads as TGTGCCAGCAGCCTCGCAGGAAGTAGCGGGCAGTACAATGAGCAGTTCTTC. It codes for CASSLAGSSGQYNEQFF.

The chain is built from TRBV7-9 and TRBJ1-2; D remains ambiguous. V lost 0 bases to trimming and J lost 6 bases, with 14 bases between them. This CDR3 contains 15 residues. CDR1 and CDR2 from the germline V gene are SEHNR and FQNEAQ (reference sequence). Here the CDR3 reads CASSLARVALDGYTF. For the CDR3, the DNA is TGTGCCAGCAGCTTAGCGAGGGTTGCCTTGGATGGCTACACCTTC.

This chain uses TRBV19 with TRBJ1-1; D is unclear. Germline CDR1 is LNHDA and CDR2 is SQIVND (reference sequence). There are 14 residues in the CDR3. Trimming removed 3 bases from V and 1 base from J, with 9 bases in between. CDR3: CASSIGPGNTEAFF. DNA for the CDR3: TGTGCCAGTAGTATCGGCCCTGGGAACACTGAAGCTTTCTTT. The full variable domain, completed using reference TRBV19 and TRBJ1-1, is DGGITQSPKYLFRKEGQNVTLSCEQNLNHDAMYWYRQDPGQGLRLIYYSQIVNDFQKGDIAEGYSVSREKKESFPLTVTSAQKNPTAFYLCASSIGPGNTEAFFGQGTRLTVV.